This TCR beta chain was observed in a study of patients and donors after allogeneic stem cell transplantation. One entry per CDR3 protein results from TCRdb running MiXCR on the RT-PCR reads. The table has 70,000 or so distinct CDR3 sequences, around 27% seen once. This CDR3 spans 12 amino acids. Per the germline V gene, CDR1 is SEHNR and CDR2 is FQNEAQ (reference sequence). V lost 2 bases, J lost 7 bases, and 8 bases lay in between. V gene TRBV7-9 combines with J gene TRBJ1-2; TRBD1 is a possible D gene (5 bases). The sequenced sample consisted of blood, either unsorted or a sorted T cell fraction (not recorded which). This receptor was taken from a human donor who was either an allogeneic HSCT recipient or a stem cell or donor lymphocyte infusion donor (not recorded which). It is not recorded whose cells these are; they may come from a transplant donor. The CDR3 bases are TGTGCCAGCAGCTTACGGGGGAGTGGCTACACCTTC. Translation: CASSLRGSGYTF. Full variable domain (rest looked up from reference TRBV7-9 and TRBJ1-2): DTGVSQNPRHKITKRGQNVTFRCDPISEHNRLYWYRQTLGQGPEFLTYFQNEAQLEKSRLLSDRFSAERPKGSFSTLEIQRTEQGDSAMYLCASSLRGSGYTFGSGTRLTVV.